The 15 T cell receptor beta chains below all came from one sample that was sequenced in a study of blood T cell repertoires in COVID-19. Clones were sequenced by immunoSEQ multiplex PCR, and TCRdb holds only the in-frame ones, with some missing. The table records some 220,000 clones, about 86% of them present only once. Sequencing input: PBMCs or T cells enriched from blood (not recorded which). These TCRs come from a woman in her forties or fifties in a cohort exposed to, infected with or recovered from COVID-19 (not recorded which).

The chain uses TRBV10-2 and TRBJ1-4, with 7 bases aligning to TRBD1. CDR1 and CDR2 from the germline V gene are WSHSY and SAAADI. This CDR3 spans 14 amino acids. With 3 bases clipped from V and 6 bases from J, the junction kept 4 bases outside the gene matches. This chain's CDR3 is CASSEQGLYEKLFF. DNA of the CDR3: TGCGCCAGCAGTGAACAGGGGCTGTATGAAAAACTGTTTTTT.

CDR3 nucleotides: TGTGCCAGCAGCCGAATGTCGGCTGAAGCTTTCTTT. Translated: CASSRMSAEAFF. The rearrangement links TRBV7-8 to TRBJ1-1, with D unclear. The V gene's germline CDR1 is SGHVS and CDR2 FQNEAQ. With 5 bases removed from V and 6 bases from J, the gap between germline ends came to 10 bases. This CDR3 region has 12 residues.

The V call is TRBV5-4, the J call TRBJ1-4; TRBD1 agrees at 8 bases. Germline V gene data show CDR1 as SGHNT and CDR2 as YYREEE (reference sequence). The CDR3 is 15 residues long. Trimming removed 4 bases from V and 8 bases from J; junction bases left unmatched: 10. CDR3 DNA: TGTGCCAGCAGCGTAGCCGGCAGGGGGCGGGAAAAACTGTTTTTT. This encodes CASSVAGRGREKLFF.

V gene TRBV28 combines with J gene TRBJ1-1, with 7 bases lining up with TRBD1. J gave up 8 bases and V 4 bases, and 7 bases lay outside the gene matches. CDR3 length: 13 amino acids. In germline, CDR1 is MDHEN, CDR2 SYDVKM. CDR3 nucleotides: TGTGCCAGCAGTTACGGGACAGCCCGAGAAGCTTTCTTT. It is translated as CASSYGTAREAFF.

The chain employs TRBV5-1 and TRBJ1-5, with 9 bases matching TRBD1. The V and J ends lost 5 bases and 3 bases, in that order; junction bases with no gene match: 9. The length of the CDR3 is 16 residues. Germline assignment: CDR1 SGHRS and CDR2 YFSETQ. In DNA, the CDR3 is TGCGCCAGCAGGATACAGGGGGCAAGAGACAATCAGCCCCAGCATTTT. Translation: CASRIQGARDNQPQHF.

V gene TRBV6-2 or TRBV6-3 combines with J gene TRBJ2-7, with no clear D. V lost 3 bases to trimming and J lost 3 bases, with 6 bases between them. The germline V gene has CDR1 MNHEY and CDR2 SVGEGT. This CDR3 has 12 residues. The CDR3 sequence: CASSYAYYEQYF. CDR3 bases: TGTGCCAGCAGTTATGCCTACTACGAGCAGTACTTC.

A few counts support this clone. The CDR3 protein is CASSLRTAVSSINEQYF. In DNA, the CDR3 is TGTGCCAGCAGCCTAAGGACAGCCGTCTCTTCGATCAACGAGCAGTACTTC. The chain is built from TRBV4-2 and TRBJ2-7, with a tentative D call TRBD1 (6 bases). In germline, CDR1 is LGHNA, CDR2 YNFKEQ. CDR3 size: 17 residues. The germline V and J ends were trimmed by 4 bases and 5 bases, with 24 bases remaining between them.

The chain employs TRBV28 and TRBJ1-1; TRBD1 matches at 7 bases. The length of the CDR3 is 12 residues. Germline lookup yields CDR1 MDHEN and CDR2 SYDVKM. After removal of 6 bases from V and 7 bases from J, the junction contained 5 bases not matched to a gene. For the CDR3, the DNA is TGTGCCAGCAGCTCGGGACAGCGTGAAGCTTTCTTT. This codes for CASSSGQREAFF. Variable domain in full (rest from reference TRBV28 and TRBJ1-1): DVKVTQSSRYLVKRTGEKVFLECVQDMDHENMFWYRQDPGLGLRLIYFSYDVKMKEKGDIPEGYSVSREKKERFSLILESASTNQTSMYLCASSSGQREAFFGQGTRLTVV.

The chain carries TRBV10-3 and TRBJ1-5; TRBD1 matches at 10 bases. Per the germline V gene, CDR1 is ENHRY and CDR2 is SYGVKD. Trimming cost V 5 bases and J 6 bases; bases outside gene matches: 10. The CDR3 consists of 16 residues. CDR3 sequence reads: CAISNTTGGRGQPQHF. Here the CDR3 DNA reads TGTGCCATCAGTAATACGACAGGGGGCAGGGGTCAGCCCCAGCATTTT.

A single count supports this clone. The CDR3 nucleotides are TGTGCCAGCAGCAGAGGGACAGGCTCCTACGAGCAGTACTTC. It translates to CASSRGTGSYEQYF. The chain uses TRBV4-2 and TRBJ2-7, with 8 bases that match TRBD1. This CDR3 has 14 residues. Germline CDR1 is LGHNA and CDR2 is YNFKEQ. V gave up 5 bases and J gave up 0 bases; unmatched junction bases: 3.

The chain carries TRBV27 and TRBJ2-5; tentative D call: TRBD2 (6 bases). This CDR3 contains 15 residues. V was pared by 2 bases and J by 3 bases, with 13 bases between. Germline CDR1 MNHEY, CDR2 SMNVEV (reference sequence). In DNA form, the CDR3 reads TGTGCCAGCAGTTTACAGGACTACAAGAAAGAGACCCAGTACTTC. Protein product: CASSLQDYKKETQYF.

The chain couples TRBV7-2 to TRBJ2-2, with 9 bases matching TRBD2. Germline CDR1 reads SGHTA; CDR2 reads FQGNSA. After removal of 5 bases from V and 0 bases from J, the junction contained 10 bases not matched to a gene. The CDR3 consists of 18 residues. The DNA of the CDR3 is TGTGCCAGCAGCCGGACTTCTAGCGGGGTCGCGAACACCGGGGAGCTGTTTTTT. It encodes CASSRTSSGVANTGELFF.

The chain employs TRBV9 and TRBJ2-3, with D perhaps matching TRBD2 (6 bases). Germline CDR1 and CDR2: SGDLS and YYNGEE. Trimming removed 2 bases at V and 0 bases at J, with 13 bases between. This CDR3 contains 16 residues. The chain's CDR3 is CASSVGGGRSTDTQYF. In DNA, the CDR3 is TGTGCCAGCAGCGTGGGTGGAGGGCGAAGCACAGATACGCAGTATTTT.

This clone occurred a few times. The genes are TRBV19 and TRBJ1-2; D is unresolved. The CDR3 is made up of 14 amino acids. The V gene's germline CDR1 is LNHDA and CDR2 SQIVND (reference sequence). The V end lost 1 base, the J end lost 4 bases, and 10 bases lay between the germline ends. This CDR3 reads CASSIGAGPYGYTF. The CDR3 region has the DNA TGTGCCAGTAGTATAGGGGCAGGCCCCTATGGCTACACCTTC.

This clone has a handful of counts. Other DNA variants within this sample encode the same CDR3. The rearrangement links TRBV12-3 or TRBV12-4 to TRBJ2-7, with D tentatively TRBD1 (6 bases). Trimming shortened V by 6 bases and J by 4 bases, and 10 bases separated the two germline ends. This CDR3 contains 12 residues. CDR3 loop: CASSPGQYEQYF. As DNA, the CDR3 is TGTGCCAGCAGCCCTGGACAGTACGAGCAGTACTTC.